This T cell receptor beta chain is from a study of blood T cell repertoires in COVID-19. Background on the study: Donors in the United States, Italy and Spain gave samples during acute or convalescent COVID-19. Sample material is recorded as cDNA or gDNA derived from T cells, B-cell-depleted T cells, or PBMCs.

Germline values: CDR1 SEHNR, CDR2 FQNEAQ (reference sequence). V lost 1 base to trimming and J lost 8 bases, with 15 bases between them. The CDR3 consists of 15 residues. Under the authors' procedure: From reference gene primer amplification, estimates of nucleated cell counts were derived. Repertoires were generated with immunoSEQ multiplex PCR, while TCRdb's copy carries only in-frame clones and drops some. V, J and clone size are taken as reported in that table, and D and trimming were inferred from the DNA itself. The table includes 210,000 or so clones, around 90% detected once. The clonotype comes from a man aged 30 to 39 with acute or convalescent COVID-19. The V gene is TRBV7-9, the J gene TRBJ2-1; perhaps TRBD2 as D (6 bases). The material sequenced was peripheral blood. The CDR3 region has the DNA TGTGCCAGCAGCTTAGTACTAGCTATGGTCCATGAGCAGTTCTTC. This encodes CASSLVLAMVHEQFF.